The 14 T cell receptor beta chains given below trace back to one sample, sequenced in a study of T cell responses to AZD1222 COVID-19 vaccine. TCRdb's table, derived via immunoSEQ multiplex PCR, lists solely in-frame clones and lacks some. The profile shows about 140,000 clones, approximately 86% of them singletons. Material: peripheral blood, obtained on day 0 of AZD1222 vaccination. All receptors come from an adult in good health.

The chain carries TRBV2 and TRBJ2-3; D may correspond to TRBD1 or TRBD2 (5 bases each). The CDR3 runs to 15 residues. With 1 base removed from V and 0 bases from J, the gap between germline ends came to 8 bases. Germline assignment: CDR1 SNHLY and CDR2 FYNNEI. Written as DNA, the CDR3 is TGTGCCAGCAGTGAAGGGGGGTCTAGCACAGATACGCAGTATTTT. This gives the protein CASSEGGSSTDTQYF.

This chain connects TRBV6-1 to TRBJ2-6; D is undetermined. The V end was cut by 1 base, the J end by 2 bases, with 3 bases between. CDR3 length: 14 amino acids. CDR1 is MNHNS, CDR2 SASEGT, per germline. In nucleotides, the CDR3 is TGTGCCAGCAGTGAAGGGACTGGGGCCAACGTCCTGACTTTC. This gives the protein CASSEGTGANVLTF.

V and J are TRBV19 and TRBJ2-1, with TRBD2 identical over 10 bases. The V gene's germline CDR1 is LNHDA and CDR2 SQIVND (reference sequence). The trim removed 3 bases at V and 9 bases at J, leaving 11 bases unmatched. This CDR3 region has 16 residues. The CDR3 loop is CASSILAGVSYGEQFF. In nucleotides, the CDR3 is TGTGCCAGTAGTATTCTAGCGGGAGTTTCGTATGGTGAGCAGTTCTTC.

As concerns this clone: The junction departs from germline at one end; a sequencing error may be responsible. This chain connects TRBV19 to TRBJ1-1; D is possibly TRBD1 (6 bases). The CDR3 length is 12 residues. Germline V gives CDR1 LNHDA, CDR2 SQIVND (reference sequence). This CDR3 is CASSMRGRLPRF. CDR3 coding DNA: TGTGCCAGTAGTATGAGGGGGAGGCTGCCCCGTTTT.

This chain uses TRBV29-1 with TRBJ2-5, with D perhaps TRBD1 or TRBD2 (5 bases each). The CDR3 has 14 residues. Between the trimmed V and J ends, which lost 2 bases and 3 bases, there was a span of 13 bases. CDR1 and CDR2 from the germline V gene are SQVTM and ANQGSEA. This chain's CDR3 is CSVELWDGEETQYF. DNA of the CDR3: TGCAGCGTTGAACTCTGGGACGGTGAAGAGACCCAGTACTTC. Looking up the rest from reference TRBV29-1 and TRBJ2-5 gives the full variable domain: SAVISQKPSRDICQRGTSLTIQCQVDSQVTMMFWYRQQPGQSLTLIATANQGSEATYESGFVIDKFPISRPNLTFSTLTVSNMSPEDSSIYLCSVELWDGEETQYFGPGTRLLVL.

The chain couples TRBV24-1 to TRBJ1-1; possible D gene TRBD1, 6 bases. The CDR3 has 13 amino acids. Trimming removed 9 bases at V and 1 base at J, with 11 bases between. Per germline, CDR1 KGHDR and CDR2 SFDVKD. In DNA form, the CDR3 reads TGTGCCACCGGGTCGACAGGGAACACTGAAGCTTTCTTT. Amino acids: CATGSTGNTEAFF.

V is TRBV27 and J is TRBJ2-2, with 8 bases matching TRBD1. CDR1 and CDR2 from the germline V gene are MNHEY and SMNVEV (reference sequence). Trimming at V came to 5 bases and at J to 5 bases, leaving 16 bases not matched to a gene. This CDR3 contains 18 residues. Written as DNA, the CDR3 is TGTGCCAGCAGTCCAAACGTAGGTGACAGGGGTACGACCGGGGAGCTGTTTTTT. Translation gives CASSPNVGDRGTTGELFF.

The chain is built from TRBV2 and TRBJ2-7; 12 positions agree with TRBD2. V lost 10 bases to trimming and J lost 2 bases; unmatched junction nucleotides: 3. The CDR3 length is 13 residues. Germline CDR1 SNHLY, CDR2 FYNNEI. The CDR3 DNA reads as TGTGCCAACCGACTAGCGGGAGCCTACGAGCAGTACTTC. Amino acids: CANRLAGAYEQYF.

This clone was seen just once. The chain links TRBV4-3 to TRBJ1-2; TRBD1 might be the D (5 bases). V lost 0 bases and J lost 7, with 18 bases in between. The CDR3 runs 16 residues. The V gene's germline CDR1 is LGHNA and CDR2 YSLEER. CDR3 DNA sequence: TGCGCCAGCAGCCAAGACACGACCCGGGACGCCTCTGGCTACACCTTC. Protein sequence: CASSQDTTRDASGYTF.

This clone occurred once. The rearrangement uses TRBV7-2 and TRBJ2-7, with 9 bases lining up with TRBD2. The CDR3 covers 18 residues. Germline CDR1 and CDR2: SGHTA and FQGNSA. Germline trimming cut 8 bases from V and 3 bases from J; bases unmatched to any gene: 20. CDR3 sequence reads: CASGWEIAGDLAHYEQYF. The CDR3 bases are TGTGCCAGCGGGTGGGAAATAGCGGGAGACCTTGCCCACTACGAGCAGTACTTC.

This clone was seen a few times. The rearrangement uses TRBV7-2 and TRBJ2-1; D ambiguous. Germline V CDR1 and CDR2: SGHTA, FQGNSA. The length of the CDR3 is 12 residues. Trimming removed 6 bases at V and 7 bases at J, with 10 bases between. CDR3 amino acids: CASSQERNEQFF. CDR3 bases: TGTGCCAGCAGTCAAGAACGAAATGAGCAGTTCTTC.

The rearrangement links TRBV27 to TRBJ2-3; D remains unclear. CDR3 length equals 13 residues. Looked up from germline, CDR1 is MNHEY and CDR2 is SMNVEV (reference sequence). V was clipped by 0 bases and J by 2 bases, with 3 bases between them. The CDR3 sequence is CASSLSITDTQYF. DNA of the CDR3: TGTGCCAGCAGTTTATCCATCACAGATACGCAGTATTTT.

In its sample, this clone was seen a few times. This chain uses TRBV28 with TRBJ1-2; TRBD1 might be the D (5 bases). The CDR3 has 13 amino acids. Trimming pared 6 bases from V and 8 bases from J, leaving 16 bases between. Per the germline V gene, CDR1 is MDHEN and CDR2 is SYDVKM. This CDR3 is CASSYDSGRGYTF. In DNA, the CDR3 is TGTGCCAGCAGCTATGACAGCGGGCGAGGCTACACCTTC.

The gene calls are TRBV7-8 and TRBJ1-1; 7 bases agree with TRBD1. V trimming: 3 bases; J trimming: 1 base; junction bases outside the gene matches: 11. The CDR3 runs to 17 residues. Germline CDR1 and CDR2: SGHVS and FQNEAQ. The chain's CDR3 is CASSFPGQAPSNTEAFF. CDR3 nucleotides: TGTGCCAGCAGCTTCCCTGGACAGGCCCCCTCGAACACTGAAGCTTTCTTT. The full variable domain, completed using reference TRBV7-8 and TRBJ1-1, is GAGVSQSPRYKVAKRGQDVALRCDPISGHVSLFWYQQALGQGPEFLTYFQNEAQLDKSGLPSDRFFAERPEGSVSTLKIQRTQQEDSAVYLCASSFPGQAPSNTEAFFGQGTRLTVV.